The 8 T cell receptor beta chains presented below share a single source sample, sequenced in a study of blood T cell repertoires in COVID-19. This table comes from immunoSEQ multiplex PCR, and its TCRdb copy is limited to in-frame clones, with some not included. The profile covers a few hundred thousand clones, with approximately 81% appearing a single time and 3.6% taken by the ten largest. The sample taken for sequencing was peripheral blood. These receptors originate from a woman between 18 and 30 years old with acute or convalescent COVID-19.

Points on this clone: A junction boundary mismatches the germline segment, possibly from a read error. V gene TRBV5-8 combines with J gene TRBJ2-5; weak D call: TRBD1 (6 bases). Germline V lookup: CDR1 SGHTS, CDR2 YDEGEE. CDR3 length: 12 residues. Here the CDR3 DNA reads TGTGCCAGCAGGTCCAGGGGCCGGACCCTGGACTTC. This sequence encodes CASRSRGRTLDF.

The rearrangement links TRBV30 to TRBJ2-5; 10 bases fit TRBD2. Trimming removed 2 bases from V and 5 bases from J; junction bases left unmatched: 5. The CDR3 is 14 residues long. Germline values: CDR1 GTSNPN, CDR2 SVGIG (reference sequence). In DNA, the CDR3 is TGTGCCTGGAGTACCAGCGGGGGGGTTGAGACCCAGTACTTC. Its translation: CAWSTSGGVETQYF.

This clone occurred once. In DNA, the CDR3 is TGTGCCAGCAGCAGCCAGGGAGGGACTGAAGCTTTCTTT. It specifies CASSSQGGTEAFF. The V and J genes are TRBV6-5 and TRBJ1-1, with a tentative D call TRBD1 (5 bases). The germline gives CDR1 MNHEY, CDR2 SVGAGI. V lost 6 bases to trimming and J lost 5 bases, with 13 bases between them. CDR3 length equals 13 residues.

This chain uses TRBV19 with TRBJ1-4; no clear D. Trimming took off 5 bases at V and 7 bases at J, with 14 bases between the two ends. The CDR3 loop spans 14 amino acids. Germline V gene sequence: CDR1 LNHDA, CDR2 SQIVND (reference sequence). CDR3 bases: TGTGCCAGTAGTGACCGGCGGTTAGGTGAAAAACTGTTTTTT. Translated, it gives CASSDRRLGEKLFF.

V is TRBV3-1 (or the pseudogene TRBV3-2) and J is TRBJ2-3; a weak D match, TRBD1 (5 bases). V was cut by 1 base and J by 0 bases, with 11 bases left in between. The CDR3 has 16 amino acids. Germline lookup yields CDR1 LGHDT and CDR2 YNNKEL (reference sequence). CDR3 DNA: TGTGCCAGCAGCCAAGCTTCAGGGCTTAGCACAGATACGCAGTATTTT. This gives the protein CASSQASGLSTDTQYF.

The CDR3 DNA reads TGTGCCAGCAGTTACTCGAAGAGGCTAGCCGATGAGACCCAGTACTTC. Translated, it gives CASSYSKRLADETQYF. The chain employs TRBV6-5 and TRBJ2-5, with D perhaps TRBD2 (5 bases). This CDR3 spans 16 amino acids. V was cut by 0 bases and J by 5 bases, with 16 bases left in between. Per the germline V gene, CDR1 is MNHEY and CDR2 is SVGAGI.

The V and J genes are TRBV2 and TRBJ1-2; 8 nucleotides agree with TRBD1. This CDR3 contains 15 residues. Trimming at V came to 4 bases and at J to 4 bases, leaving 8 bases not matched to a gene. In germline, CDR1 is SNHLY, CDR2 FYNNEI. The CDR3 coding sequence is TGTGCCAGCAGTGGGGGGGACAGGAGACTCTATGGCTACACCTTC. This translates into CASSGGDRRLYGYTF.

The chain recombines TRBV2 with TRBJ1-2, with D maybe TRBD1 (6 bases). The length of the CDR3 is 16 residues. V was cut by 3 bases and J by 4 bases, with 18 bases left in between. The germline V gene encodes CDR1 SNHLY and CDR2 FYNNEI. CDR3 amino acids: CASSDSGGQYFYGYTF. The CDR3, as DNA: TGTGCCAGCAGTGATTCTGGGGGCCAATACTTCTATGGCTACACCTTC.